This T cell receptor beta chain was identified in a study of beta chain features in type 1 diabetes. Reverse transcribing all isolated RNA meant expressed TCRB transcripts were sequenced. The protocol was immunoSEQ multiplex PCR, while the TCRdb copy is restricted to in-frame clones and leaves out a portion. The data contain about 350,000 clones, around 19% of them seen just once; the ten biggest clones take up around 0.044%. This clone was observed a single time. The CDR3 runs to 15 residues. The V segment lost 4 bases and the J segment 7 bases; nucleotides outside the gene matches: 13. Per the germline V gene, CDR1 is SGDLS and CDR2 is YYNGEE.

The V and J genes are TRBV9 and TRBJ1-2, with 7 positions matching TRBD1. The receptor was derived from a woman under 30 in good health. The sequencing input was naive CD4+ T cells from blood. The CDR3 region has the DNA TGTGCCAGCAGCACCCGGACAGGCGGGAAGGGTGGCTACACCTTC. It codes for CASSTRTGGKGGYTF.